The sequence of this TCR beta chain was determined in a study of T cells expressing NK-cell markers. Looking at the study overall: It was sorted CD3+CD56-NKG2C+, CD3+CD56+NKG2C- and CD3+CD56+NKG2C+ T cells that provided the TCR beta repertoires.

TCRdb re-called the 5' RACE reads and gives one entry per CDR3 protein, without DNA. The table lists 150,000 to 170,000 distinct CDR3 sequences. The CDR3 sequence is 14 residues long. Germline CDR1 is SGHRS and CDR2 is YFSETQ. For this clonotype: Its cognate antigen is unknown.

Study-level findings and limits: Four of the donors also had these clonotypes leading their CD3+CD56-NKG2C+ fraction.

The V call is TRBV5-1, the J call TRBJ2-7; the D call of TRBD2 rests on TCRdb alone, since no DNA is present to check it. Sequencing was performed on blood T cells: a sorted CD56 or NKG2C T cell subset, CD4+ or CD8+ T cells, or bulk PBMC T cells (not recorded which). The sequence was collected from a woman aged 45-60 years in good health. CDR3 in amino acids: CASKQLAGGYEQYF.